These 17 T cell receptor beta chains were all obtained from the same sample, sequenced in a study of CD8+ T cells in alopecia areata. RNA, once extracted, was reverse transcribed into cDNA for use as the sequencing template. The table came from immunoSEQ multiplex PCR; TCRdb's copy has only in-frame clones and leaves some out. In the table there are about 190,000 clones, 50% to 70% of which are singletons. Treatment defined: oral pan-JAK inhibitor, 5-10 mg twice daily. Sample: CD4+ T cells sorted from blood, taken around week 50, from a patient treated with tofacitinib. These receptors all come from a human donor with alopecia areata.

The V gene is TRBV30, the J gene TRBJ2-3; no firm D call. The V and J ends lost 1 base and 1 base respectively, with 3 bases between them. The CDR3 length is 12 residues. Germline values: CDR1 GTSNPN, CDR2 SVGIG (reference sequence). The chain's CDR3 is CAWSAGTDTQYF. CDR3 DNA sequence: TGTGCCTGGAGTGCAGGCACAGATACGCAGTATTTT.

The rearrangement uses TRBV11-1 and TRBJ2-7; D remains unclear. Germline V gene sequence: CDR1 SGHAT, CDR2 FQDESV (reference sequence). The CDR3 loop spans 15 amino acids. Trimming removed 1 base from V and 2 bases from J, with 12 bases in between. The CDR3 DNA is TGTGCCAGCAGCTTAGTTGCGGACGTCACCTACGAGCAGTACTTC. Translated: CASSLVADVTYEQYF. Full variable domain (remainder filled in from reference TRBV11-1 and TRBJ2-7): EAEVAQSPRYKITEKSQAVAFWCDPISGHATLYWYRQILGQGPELLVQFQDESVVDDSQLPKDRFSAERLKGVDSTLKIQPAELGDSAMYLCASSLVADVTYEQYFGPGTRLTVT.

The J gene is TRBJ2-1, the V gene TRBV11-2, with 10 bases identical to TRBD2. Losses at the gene ends were 0 bases for V and 3 bases for J; bases not matched to a gene: 5. The CDR3 sequence is 17 residues long. The germline V gene encodes CDR1 SGHAT and CDR2 FQNNGV. The CDR3 DNA is TGTGCCAGCAGCTTAGAGTATCGGACTAGCGGCTACAATGAGCAGTTCTTC. Translating gives CASSLEYRTSGYNEQFF. Together with reference TRBV11-2 and TRBJ2-1, the CDR3 gives the full variable domain: EAGVAQSPRYKIIEKRQSVAFWCNPISGHATLYWYQQILGQGPKLLIQFQNNGVVDDSQLPKDRFSAERLKGVDSTLKIQPAKLEDSAVYLCASSLEYRTSGYNEQFFGPGTRLTVL.

The chain employs TRBV29-1 and TRBJ2-7, with D perhaps matching TRBD1 (5 bases). The CDR3 contains 13 residues. Germline lookup yields CDR1 SQVTM and CDR2 ANQGSEA. Trimming took off 3 bases at V and 2 bases at J, with 11 bases between the two ends. The CDR3 bases are TGCAGCGTTGATTCTCAGGGAACCTACGAGCAGTACTTC. It encodes CSVDSQGTYEQYF.

The chain's CDR3 is CASSYLGTSGEQFF. The CDR3 bases are TGTGCCAGCAGTTACCTCGGGACATCGGGTGAGCAGTTCTTC. V is TRBV6-5 and J is TRBJ2-1; a weak D match, TRBD1 (6 bases). V was trimmed by 2 bases and J by 9 bases, leaving 14 bases between them. CDR3 length: 14 residues. Germline lookup yields CDR1 MNHEY and CDR2 SVGAGI.

V and J are TRBV15 and TRBJ2-3; 7 nucleotides align to TRBD2. This CDR3 is built from 17 residues. V lost 2 bases and J lost 1; bases outside the gene matches: 9. The germline V gene has CDR1 LNHNV and CDR2 YYDKDF (reference sequence). The CDR3 reads CATSRSRTRRGTDTQYF. For the CDR3, the DNA is TGTGCCACCAGCAGATCTCGGACTAGGCGCGGCACAGATACGCAGTATTTT. The full variable domain, rest sourced from reference TRBV15 and TRBJ2-3, is DAMVIQNPRYQVTQFGKPVTLSCSQTLNHNVMYWYQQKSSQAPKLLFHYYDKDFNNEADTPDNFQSRRPNTSFCFLDIRSPGLGDTAMYLCATSRSRTRRGTDTQYFGPGTRLTVL.

Here the CDR3 reads CAWSVRVYNEQFF. The CDR3 coding sequence is TGTGCCTGGAGTGTACGGGTCTATAATGAGCAGTTCTTC. This chain links TRBV30 with TRBJ2-1; no firm D call. The V and J ends lost 0 bases and 7 bases respectively, with 10 bases between them. This CDR3 is 13 amino acids long. Germline V gene data show CDR1 as GTSNPN and CDR2 as SVGIG (reference sequence).

The CDR3: CASSSFLEAFF. CDR3 sequence (DNA): TGTGCCAGCAGTTCATTCCTAGAAGCTTTCTTT. This rearrangement joins TRBV7-2 to TRBJ1-1; D gene uncertain. The germline V gene encodes CDR1 SGHTA and CDR2 FQGNSA. This CDR3 has 11 amino acids. Trimming cost V 6 bases and J 8 bases, with 10 bases left between them.

As concerns this clone: A junction end diverges from the germline sequence, so it may reflect a read error. The V gene is TRBV6-6, the J gene TRBJ2-5; D possibly corresponds to TRBD1 (6 bases). Germline assignment: CDR1 MNHNY and CDR2 SVGAGI (reference sequence). The CDR3 runs to 14 residues. CDR3 protein: CASSNRVAQKTQYF. The DNA for the CDR3 is TGTGCCAGCAGTAACAGGGTGGCCCAAAAGACCCAGTACTTC.

This chain links TRBV29-1 with TRBJ2-5; D remains unclear. CDR1 and CDR2 from the germline V gene are SQVTM and ANQGSEA. V was cut by 6 bases and J by 4 bases, with 6 bases left in between. The CDR3 loop spans 10 amino acids. Written as DNA, the CDR3 is TGCAGCGTACGTATAGAGACCCAGTACTTC. It codes for CSVRIETQYF.

This clone showed up just a few times. V usage is TRBV4-3 and J usage is TRBJ2-6; no firm D call. V was trimmed by 0 bases and J by 2 bases, leaving 11 bases between them. CDR1 is LGHNA, CDR2 YSLEER, per germline. The CDR3 sequence is 17 residues long. The DNA for the CDR3 is TGCGCCAGCAGCCAAGATCTTAAGGGAACTGGGGCCAACGTCCTGACTTTC. It yields the protein CASSQDLKGTGANVLTF.

The chain carries TRBV29-1 and TRBJ2-1; a weak D match, TRBD1 (5 bases). The CDR3 contains 12 residues. Deletions cut 3 bases from V and 5 bases from J, with 8 bases between. CDR1 is SQVTM, CDR2 ANQGSEA, per germline. CDR3 residues: CSVDRQNNEQFF. The CDR3 region has the DNA TGCAGCGTTGATAGACAGAACAATGAGCAGTTCTTC.

The chain is built from TRBV5-1 and TRBJ2-2; D uncertain. V was shortened by 5 bases and J by 0 bases, with 11 bases between the two germline ends. The CDR3 has 15 residues. The germline CDR1 and CDR2 sequences are SGHRS and YFSETQ. The CDR3 loop is CASSLKTPNTGELFF. The CDR3 DNA sequence: TGCGCCAGCAGTCTCAAGACACCGAACACCGGGGAGCTGTTTTTT.

This clone was picked up a small number of times. The chain uses TRBV29-1 and TRBJ1-1; D perhaps matches TRBD1 (6 bases). The CDR3 has 13 residues. Germline V gene data show CDR1 as SQVTM and CDR2 as ANQGSEA. Trimming stripped 7 bases from V and 1 base from J, with 13 bases between. CDR3 nucleotide sequence: TGCAGCGCCGAACAGGGCCCGAACACTGAAGCTTTCTTT. This gives the protein CSAEQGPNTEAFF.

This clone was found once. The rearrangement joins TRBV4-3 to TRBJ2-3; D is uncertain. Trimming stripped 1 base from V and 6 bases from J, with 8 bases between. The germline V gene encodes CDR1 LGHNA and CDR2 YSLEER. The CDR3 totals 13 residues. CDR3 residues: CASSQARSDTQYF. In DNA form, the CDR3 reads TGCGCCAGCAGCCAAGCCCGCTCGGATACGCAGTATTTT.

This clone has only a few counts. This chain links TRBV7-2 with TRBJ2-2; 9 bases fit TRBD1. Germline trimming cut 5 bases from V and 5 bases from J; bases unmatched to any gene: 6. CDR1 SGHTA and CDR2 FQGNSA come from the germline V gene. The CDR3 is 15 residues long. Here the CDR3 DNA reads TGTGCCAGCAGCCTCGTGACAGGGGGAACCGGGGAGCTGTTTTTT. As protein: CASSLVTGGTGELFF.

This chain uses TRBV7-2 with TRBJ1-2, with D possibly matching TRBD1 (5 bases). The V and J ends lost 5 bases and 5 bases respectively, with 15 bases between them. From germline, CDR1 is SGHTA and CDR2 FQGNSA. The CDR3 totals 14 residues. In DNA, the CDR3 is TGTGCCAGCAGCGGGCAGGGCCAGATATATGGCTACACCTTC. Protein: CASSGQGQIYGYTF. Looking up the rest from reference TRBV7-2 and TRBJ1-2 gives the full variable domain: GAGVSQSPSNKVTEKGKDVELRCDPISGHTALYWYRQSLGQGLEFLIYFQGNSAPDKSGLPSDRFSAERTGGSVSTLTIQRTQQEDSAVYLCASSGQGQIYGYTFGSGTRLTVV.